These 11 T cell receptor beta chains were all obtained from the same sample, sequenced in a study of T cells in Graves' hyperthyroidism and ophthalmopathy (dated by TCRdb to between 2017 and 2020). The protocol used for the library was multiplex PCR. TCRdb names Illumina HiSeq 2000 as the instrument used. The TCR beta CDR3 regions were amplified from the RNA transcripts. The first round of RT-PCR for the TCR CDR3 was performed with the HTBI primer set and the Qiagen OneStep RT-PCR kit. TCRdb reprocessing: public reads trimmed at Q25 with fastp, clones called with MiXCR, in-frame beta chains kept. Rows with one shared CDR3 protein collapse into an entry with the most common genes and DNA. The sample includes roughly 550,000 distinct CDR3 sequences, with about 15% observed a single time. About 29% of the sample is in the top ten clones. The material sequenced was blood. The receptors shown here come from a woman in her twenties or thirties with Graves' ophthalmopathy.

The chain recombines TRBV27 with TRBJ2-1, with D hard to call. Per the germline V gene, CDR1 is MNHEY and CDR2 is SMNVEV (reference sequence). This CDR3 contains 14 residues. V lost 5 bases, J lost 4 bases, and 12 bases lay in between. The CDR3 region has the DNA TGTGCCAGCAGTCCACTTGCGGTTTACAATGAGCAGTTCTTC. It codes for CASSPLAVYNEQFF.

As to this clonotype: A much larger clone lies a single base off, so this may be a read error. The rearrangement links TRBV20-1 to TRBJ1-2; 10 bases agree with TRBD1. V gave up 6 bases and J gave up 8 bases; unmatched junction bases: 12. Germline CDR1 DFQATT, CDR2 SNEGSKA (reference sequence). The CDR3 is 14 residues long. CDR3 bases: TGCAGTGCCGGGGACAGGGGCTCCGCGTGGGGCTACACCTTC. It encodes CSAGDRGSAWGYTF.

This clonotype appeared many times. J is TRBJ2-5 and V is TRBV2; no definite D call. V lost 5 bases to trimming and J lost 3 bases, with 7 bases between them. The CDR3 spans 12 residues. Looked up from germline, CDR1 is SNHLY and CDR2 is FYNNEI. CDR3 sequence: CASSQTEETQYF. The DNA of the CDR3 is TGTGCCAGCAGTCAGACTGAAGAGACCCAGTACTTC. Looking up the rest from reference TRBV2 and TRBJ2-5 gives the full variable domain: EPEVTQTPSHQVTQMGQEVILRCVPISNHLYFYWYRQILGQKVEFLVSFYNNEISEKSEIFDDQFSVERPDGSNFTLKIRSTKLEDSAMYFCASSQTEETQYFGPGTRLLVL.

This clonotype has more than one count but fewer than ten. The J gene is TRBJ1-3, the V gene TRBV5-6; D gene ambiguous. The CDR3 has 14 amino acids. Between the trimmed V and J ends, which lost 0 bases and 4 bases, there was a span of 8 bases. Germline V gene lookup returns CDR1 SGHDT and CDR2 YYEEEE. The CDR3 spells CASSLEPPGNTIYF. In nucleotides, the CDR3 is TGTGCCAGCAGCTTGGAGCCTCCAGGAAACACCATATATTTT.

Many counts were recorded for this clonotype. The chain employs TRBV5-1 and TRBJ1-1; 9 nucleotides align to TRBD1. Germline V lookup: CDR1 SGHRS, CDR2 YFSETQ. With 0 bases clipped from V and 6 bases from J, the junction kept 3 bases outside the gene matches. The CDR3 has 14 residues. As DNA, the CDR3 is TGCGCCAGCAGCTTGGGGGACAGGGCCCCTGAAGCTTTCTTT. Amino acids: CASSLGDRAPEAFF.

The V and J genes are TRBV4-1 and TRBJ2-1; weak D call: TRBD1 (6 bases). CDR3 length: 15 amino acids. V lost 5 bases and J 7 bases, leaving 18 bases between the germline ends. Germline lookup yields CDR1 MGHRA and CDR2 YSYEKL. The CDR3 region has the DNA TGCGCCAGCAGCACACGACAGGTAGATTCTAATGAGCAGTTCTTC. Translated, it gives CASSTRQVDSNEQFF.

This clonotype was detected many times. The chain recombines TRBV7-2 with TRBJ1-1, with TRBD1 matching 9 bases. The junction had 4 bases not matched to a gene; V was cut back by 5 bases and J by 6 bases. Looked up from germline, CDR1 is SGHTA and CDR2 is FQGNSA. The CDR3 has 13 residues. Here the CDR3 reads CASSLQGAAEAFF. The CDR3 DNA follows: TGTGCCAGCAGCCTACAGGGGGCGGCTGAAGCTTTCTTT.

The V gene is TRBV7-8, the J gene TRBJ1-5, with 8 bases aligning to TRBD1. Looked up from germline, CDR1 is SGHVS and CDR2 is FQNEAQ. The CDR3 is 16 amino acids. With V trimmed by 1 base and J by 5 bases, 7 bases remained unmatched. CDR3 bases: TGTGCCAGCAGCTTAGGGGGGGACAGGCGATATCAGCCCCAGCATTTT. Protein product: CASSLGGDRRYQPQHF.

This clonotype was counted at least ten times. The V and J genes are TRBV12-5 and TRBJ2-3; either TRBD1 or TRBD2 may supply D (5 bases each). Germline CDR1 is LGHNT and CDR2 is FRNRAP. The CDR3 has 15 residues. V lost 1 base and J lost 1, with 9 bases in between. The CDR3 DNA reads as TGTGCTAGTGGTTTGGGGCAGGGAGGCACAGATACGCAGTATTTT. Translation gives CASGLGQGGTDTQYF. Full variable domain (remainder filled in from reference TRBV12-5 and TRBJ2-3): DARVTQTPRHKVTEMGQEVTMRCQPILGHNTVFWYRQTMMQGLELLAYFRNRAPLDDSGMPKDRFSAEMPDATLATLKIQPSEPRDSAVYFCASGLGQGGTDTQYFGPGTRLTVL.

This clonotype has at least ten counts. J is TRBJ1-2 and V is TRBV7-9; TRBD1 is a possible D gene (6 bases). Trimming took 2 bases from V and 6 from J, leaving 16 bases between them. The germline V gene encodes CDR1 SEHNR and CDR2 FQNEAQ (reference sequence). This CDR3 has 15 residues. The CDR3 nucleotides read TGTGCCAGCAGCTTAAATCTCTGGGGGCTGGATGGCTACACCTTC. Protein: CASSLNLWGLDGYTF. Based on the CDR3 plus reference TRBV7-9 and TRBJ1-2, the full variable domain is DTGVSQNPRHKITKRGQNVTFRCDPISEHNRLYWYRQTLGQGPEFLTYFQNEAQLEKSRLLSDRFSAERPKGSFSTLEIQRTEQGDSAMYLCASSLNLWGLDGYTFGSGTRLTVV.

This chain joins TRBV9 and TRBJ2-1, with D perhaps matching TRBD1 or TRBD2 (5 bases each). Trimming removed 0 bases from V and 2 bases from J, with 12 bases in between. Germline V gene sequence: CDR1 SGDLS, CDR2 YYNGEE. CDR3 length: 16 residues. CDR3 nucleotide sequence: TGTGCCAGCAGCGTAGCCACGGTGGGGGCCTACAATGAGCAGTTCTTC. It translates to CASSVATVGAYNEQFF.